The 18 T cell receptor beta chains below all came from one sample that was sequenced in a study of T cells after yellow fever vaccination (dated by TCRdb to about 2019). The sample's treatment or condition label is to be understood as: live attenuated yellow fever vaccine strain. The library was obtained by 5' RACE. The sequencer listed for this sample is Illumina NovaSeq 6000. Using fastp at Q25 and MiXCR, TCRdb reprocessed the public reads and kept productive beta chains. Each CDR3 protein gets just one entry, which takes the most common genes and DNA from the rows behind it. This sample has 250,000 to 300,000 distinct CDR3 sequences in its table, and 8.7% of those were observed once. The top ten constitute approximately 3.5% of the sample. The specimen was CD4+ T cells sorted from PBMCs, collected 5 days after the yellow fever booster vaccination. Source of these receptors: a man aged 18 to 30 who received the YFV17D yellow fever vaccine.

The chain combines TRBV5-6 with TRBJ1-2; 7 positions agree with TRBD1. Germline CDR1 reads SGHDT; CDR2 reads YYEEEE. The ends lost 2 bases at V and 8 bases at J; junction bases unmatched: 12. CDR3 length equals 15 residues. DNA for the CDR3: TGTGCCAGCAGCTTTCGAGGACAGGAGGGTCGAGGCTACACCTTC. Encoded protein: CASSFRGQEGRGYTF.

There are a few counts of this clonotype. The chain links TRBV2 to TRBJ2-3, with unresolved D. Germline values: CDR1 SNHLY, CDR2 FYNNEI. V lost 2 bases and J lost 2, with 11 bases in between. CDR3 size: 15 residues. Here the CDR3 reads CASSEMLATTDTQYF. CDR3 DNA: TGTGCCAGCAGTGAAATGTTAGCAACCACAGATACGCAGTATTTT.

This sequence joins TRBV5-6 and TRBJ2-4, with D perhaps matching TRBD2 (6 bases). Germline V gene data show CDR1 as SGHDT and CDR2 as YYEEEE. V was cut by 1 base and J by 4 bases, with 12 bases left in between. This CDR3 region has 15 residues. Here the CDR3 reads CASSLWGVRKNIQYF. The CDR3 nucleotides read TGTGCCAGCAGCTTGTGGGGGGTACGAAAAAACATTCAGTACTTC.

This clonotype was seen a few times. This chain uses TRBV7-2 with TRBJ1-2; 9 bases are shared with TRBD1. Losses at the gene ends were 7 bases for V and 8 bases for J; bases not matched to a gene: 11. The CDR3 is 14 residues long. Germline V gene lookup returns CDR1 SGHTA and CDR2 FQGNSA. The DNA for the CDR3 is TGTGCCAGCACCATAGACAGGGGGGCTGGAGGCTACACCTTC. Its protein is CASTIDRGAGGYTF.

J is TRBJ2-2 and V is TRBV6-5; 7 bases match TRBD2. The CDR3 spans 15 residues. Germline loops: CDR1 MNHEY, CDR2 SVGAGI. Trimming cost V 3 bases and J 5 bases; bases outside gene matches: 6. The CDR3 spells CASSYWGGSTGELFF. As DNA, the CDR3 is TGTGCCAGCAGTTATTGGGGGGGATCAACCGGGGAGCTGTTTTTT.

J is TRBJ2-3 and V is TRBV12-3 or TRBV12-4; 7 bases agree with TRBD2. The CDR3 covers 16 residues. The V gene end was trimmed by 7 bases and the J gene end by 1 base; junction bases not matched to a gene: 11. The CDR3 loop reads CASTHPSAGGTDTQYF. CDR3 DNA sequence: TGTGCCAGCACTCATCCCTCGGCGGGGGGCACAGATACGCAGTATTTT.

V and J are TRBV11-2 and TRBJ2-5, with 11 bases identical to TRBD2. Trimming cost V 5 bases and J 5 bases; bases outside gene matches: 10. The CDR3 sequence is 16 residues long. In germline, CDR1 is SGHAT, CDR2 FQNNGV. The CDR3 reads CASSPLAGGPMETQYF. CDR3 in DNA: TGTGCCAGCAGCCCGTTAGCGGGGGGGCCGATGGAGACCCAGTACTTC. The full variable domain, its missing parts supplied by reference TRBV11-2 and TRBJ2-5, is EAGVAQSPRYKIIEKRQSVAFWCNPISGHATLYWYQQILGQGPKLLIQFQNNGVVDDSQLPKDRFSAERLKGVDSTLKIQPAKLEDSAVYLCASSPLAGGPMETQYFGPGTRLLVL.

There are many counts of this clonotype. The chain joins TRBV20-1 to TRBJ1-1; weak D call: TRBD1 (6 bases). Trimming shortened V by 8 bases and J by 3 bases, and 19 bases separated the two germline ends. CDR3 size: 14 residues. Per germline, CDR1 DFQATT and CDR2 SNEGSKA (reference sequence). CDR3 amino acids: CSPNRDISYTEAFF. The CDR3 DNA reads as TGCAGTCCAAACAGGGATATTTCGTACACTGAAGCTTTCTTT.

The chain links TRBV12-3 or TRBV12-4 to TRBJ2-2, with 15 bases lining up with TRBD2. Trimming at V came to 5 bases and at J to 1 base, leaving 5 bases not matched to a gene. The CDR3 runs 18 residues. CDR3 nucleotide sequence: TGTGCCAGCAGTCCTGGGACTAGCGGGGGGAAGAACACCGGGGAGCTGTTTTTT. Translated, it gives CASSPGTSGGKNTGELFF.

This clonotype was counted a few times. V and J are TRBV4-3 and TRBJ2-2, with 7 bases that match TRBD2. The germline gives CDR1 LGHNA, CDR2 YSLEER. Germline trimming cut 1 base from V and 0 bases from J; bases unmatched to any gene: 5. This CDR3 contains 17 residues. The CDR3 bases are TGCGCCAGCAGCCAAGCTCTGCTAGCGGCGAACACCGGGGAGCTGTTTTTT. Translating it yields CASSQALLAANTGELFF.

This clonotype was counted a few times. This chain connects TRBV6-2 or TRBV6-3 to TRBJ1-2; maybe TRBD1 (6 bases). This CDR3 region has 12 residues. Trimming removed 6 bases at V and 8 bases at J, with 13 bases between. The germline gives CDR1 MNHEY, CDR2 SVGEGT. The CDR3 loop is CASSYAGVGYTF. The CDR3, as DNA: TGTGCCAGCAGCTACGCAGGGGTCGGCTACACCTTC.

This clonotype was seen a few times. The chain couples TRBV12-3 or TRBV12-4 to TRBJ2-7; TRBD1 aligns across 8 bases. The V gene end was trimmed by 7 bases and the J gene end by 3 bases; junction bases not matched to a gene: 8. There are 14 residues in the CDR3. CDR3 sequence (DNA): TGTGCCAGCACCCGGACAGGGCTAAGCTACGAGCAGTACTTC. Translating it yields CASTRTGLSYEQYF.

This sequence joins TRBV28 and TRBJ1-5; the match to TRBD1 covers 9 bases. CDR1 and CDR2 from the germline V gene are MDHEN and SYDVKM. This CDR3 has 14 amino acids. V was clipped by 6 bases and J by 7 bases; unmatched bases: 7. CDR3 amino acids: CASRGGQGRQPQHF. In DNA form, the CDR3 reads TGTGCCAGCAGAGGTGGACAGGGGCGGCAGCCCCAGCATTTT.

V usage is TRBV7-9 and J usage is TRBJ2-1; D gene ambiguous. V dropped 1 base and J dropped 8 bases, with 6 bases sitting between them. The germline CDR1 and CDR2 sequences are SEHNR and FQNEAQ (reference sequence). The CDR3 is 12 amino acids. The CDR3 bases are TGTGCCAGCAGCTTAGGTGTCTATGAGCAGTTCTTC. Encoded protein: CASSLGVYEQFF. The complete variable domain, with remaining parts taken from reference TRBV7-9 and TRBJ2-1, reads DTGVSQNPRHKITKRGQNVTFRCDPISEHNRLYWYRQTLGQGPEFLTYFQNEAQLEKSRLLSDRFSAERPKGSFSTLEIQRTEQGDSAMYLCASSLGVYEQFFGPGTRLTVL.

This clonotype was recorded many times. V gene TRBV9 combines with J gene TRBJ1-1, with D maybe TRBD1 (5 bases). Germline V gene lookup returns CDR1 SGDLS and CDR2 YYNGEE. V was shortened by 0 bases and J by 1 base, with 10 bases between the two germline ends. This CDR3 spans 15 amino acids. For the CDR3, the DNA is TGTGCCAGCAGCGTAGTGTCGGGACCGAACACTGAAGCTTTCTTT. It yields the protein CASSVVSGPNTEAFF.

This chain connects TRBV12-3 or TRBV12-4 to TRBJ2-7, with 10 positions matching TRBD2. This CDR3 is built from 17 residues. V gave up 5 bases and J gave up 7 bases; unmatched junction bases: 17. CDR3 sequence reads: CASSRRPSGGAASEQYF. The CDR3 region has the DNA TGTGCCAGCAGTCGCCGACCCAGCGGGGGGGCCGCGAGTGAGCAGTACTTC.

Only a few counts were recorded for this clonotype. The genes are TRBV4-3 and TRBJ1-2; D not resolved. Trimming took off 1 base at V and 4 bases at J, with 10 bases between the two ends. Germline lookup yields CDR1 LGHNA and CDR2 YSLEER. The CDR3 is 14 residues long. This chain's CDR3 is CASSQVAGPYGYTF. CDR3 coding DNA: TGCGCCAGCAGCCAAGTGGCAGGCCCCTATGGCTACACCTTC.

The chain carries TRBV10-3 and TRBJ2-7; 10 bases are a match to TRBD1. The germline V gene encodes CDR1 ENHRY and CDR2 SYGVKD. This CDR3 has 14 amino acids. The junction had 6 bases not matched to a gene; V was cut back by 6 bases and J by 4 bases. Here the CDR3 DNA reads TGTGCCATCAGAGGAGACAGGGGGCTGTACGAGCAGTACTTC. It codes for CAIRGDRGLYEQYF.